This paragraph covers one T cell receptor (beta chain) sequence. Antigen specificity is unknown. The protocol was immunoSEQ multiplex PCR, while the TCRdb copy is restricted to in-frame clones and leaves out a portion. This table holds about 140,000 clones, 90% to 95% found once. The data were obtained in a study of T cell responses to AZD1222 COVID-19 vaccine. Findings and limits, study-wide: Without day 14 samples, only post-peak T cell repertoires were studied.

Looked up from germline, CDR1 is MNHEY and CDR2 is SVGAGI. The CDR3 loop spans 13 amino acids. The V end was cut by 7 bases, the J end by 4 bases, with 13 bases between. The clonotype was recovered from an adult in good health. The input for sequencing was peripheral blood, taken on day 0 of MenACWY control vaccination. The rearrangement links TRBV6-5 to TRBJ1-2; D gene ambiguous. The CDR3 reads CASKNSPLYGYTF. In DNA form, the CDR3 reads TGTGCCAGCAAAAACAGTCCCCTCTATGGCTACACCTTC.